The 5 T cell receptor beta chains below all came from one sample that was sequenced in a study of Graves' ophthalmopathy and Graves' hyperthyroidism. RNA transcripts were the template, and TCR beta CDR3 regions were amplified from them. HTBI primers served in a first-round RT-PCR, which a second-round multiplex PCR followed. From the multiplex PCR reads, TCRdb called clonotypes with MiXCR, one entry per CDR3 protein. Of 150,000 to 200,000 distinct CDR3 sequences in the sample, under 45% were seen once. Sample: peripheral blood. All receptors derive from a man aged 25 to 40 with Graves' ophthalmopathy.

The chain couples TRBV28 to TRBJ1-5; D remains unclear. The CDR3 runs to 15 residues. V was clipped by 2 bases and J by 2 bases, with 10 bases between them. Germline CDR1 MDHEN, CDR2 SYDVKM. For the CDR3, the DNA is TGTGCCAGCAGTTTAACCCTAAAGGGCAATCAGCCCCAGCATTTT. This codes for CASSLTLKGNQPQHF.

The chain recombines TRBV10-3 with TRBJ1-1, with no clear D. CDR1 is ENHRY and CDR2 is SYGVKD in the germline V gene. V was trimmed by 7 bases and J by 5 bases, leaving 20 bases between them. CDR3 length: 15 residues. The CDR3 DNA is TGTGCCATCAAGCGAACGGGCACGAAGGAAACTGAAGCTTTCTTT. This encodes CAIKRTGTKETEAFF.

The chain employs TRBV11-2 and TRBJ2-7; 8 bases are a match to TRBD1. The CDR3 runs 16 residues. The germline V gene has CDR1 SGHAT and CDR2 FQNNGV. J gave up 2 bases and V 5 bases, and 11 bases lay outside the gene matches. The CDR3 here is CASSRQGTGRPYEQYF. CDR3 nucleotide sequence: TGTGCCAGCAGCCGACAAGGGACAGGCCGACCCTACGAGCAGTACTTC. Combining the CDR3 with reference TRBV11-2 and TRBJ2-7 gives the whole variable domain EAGVAQSPRYKIIEKRQSVAFWCNPISGHATLYWYQQILGQGPKLLIQFQNNGVVDDSQLPKDRFSAERLKGVDSTLKIQPAKLEDSAVYLCASSRQGTGRPYEQYFGPGTRLTVT.

Many counts were recorded for this clonotype. CDR3 coding DNA: TGTGCCAGCAGTGTGCTGATTGGACAGGGTCGGAACGAGCAGTACTTC. Translated: CASSVLIGQGRNEQYF. The V gene is TRBV6-2 or TRBV6-3, the J gene TRBJ2-7, with TRBD1 identical over 8 bases. Germline trimming cut 5 bases from V and 5 bases from J; bases unmatched to any gene: 14. Germline CDR1 is MNHEY and CDR2 is SVGEGT. The length of the CDR3 is 16 residues.

This clonotype was detected ten times or more. The chain is built from TRBV5-5 and TRBJ2-5; 9 bases are a match to TRBD2. V was clipped by 3 bases and J by 2 bases; unmatched bases: 5. CDR1 is SGHKS and CDR2 is YYEKEE in the germline V gene (reference sequence). CDR3 length: 15 residues. The CDR3: CASSSAGGRQETQYF. CDR3 DNA: TGTGCCAGCAGCTCAGCGGGGGGAAGACAAGAGACCCAGTACTTC.